These T cell receptor beta chains were read from a single sample in a study of OX40 agonist ivuxolimab in advanced cancers. Clones were read by immunoSEQ multiplex PCR, and TCRdb kept only the in-frame ones, dropping some. The repertoire consists of tens of thousands of clones, with 70% to 90% occurring once and the leading ten covering 47%. This sample comprised CD4+ or CD8+ T cells sorted from blood, obtained in a trial of the OX40 agonist ivuxolimab. The receptors stem from an adult with an advanced solid tumor such as melanoma, head and neck, liver or kidney cancer. Each CDR3 is given without its conserved first and last residue. Size is stated for part of the rows, as once, few or many counts, or as a class when the clone is expanded.

v_gene,j_gene,abundance,CDR3aa
TRBV5-8,TRBJ2-7,NA,ASRAGSSYEQY
TRBV7-3,TRBJ2-1,NA,ASSQTGLVADEQF
TRBV11-3,TRBJ2-7,once,ASSPRGSSYEQY
TRBV12-1,TRBJ2-7,NA,ASSFATKHYPGQGPYEQY
TRBV21-1,TRBJ1-3,NA,ASSKNPSRGRPSSGNTIY
TRBV7-2,TRBJ2-7,NA,ASSAHVGDYEQY
TRBV5-1,TRBJ1-4,NA,ASSLGDSNEKLF
TRBV4-1,TRBJ2-7,NA,ASSQDHTQSYEQY
TRBV21-1,TRBJ2-3,once,ASSKASGRYREFSTDTQY
TRBV29-1,TRBJ2-3,NA,SAPGQGTDTQY
TRBV5-1,TRBJ2-1,once,ASSRVPTNEQF
TRBV7-9,TRBJ1-1,NA,ASSLVGQGENTEAF
TRBV4-3,TRBJ1-1,NA,ASSQDLGGWNTEAF
TRBV6-5,TRBJ2-1,NA,ATLKGNEQF
TRBV5-5,TRBJ2-7,NA,ASSSDARGGTGYEQY
TRBV28,TRBJ2-1,NA,ASSFRGLADNEQF
TRBV30,TRBJ2-4,NA,AWMGAKNIQY
TRBV9,TRBJ1-4,NA,ASSPGGGVTEKLF
TRBV29-1,TRBJ1-2,NA,SAEGELNYGYT
TRBV4-3,TRBJ2-1,NA,ASSQVARGAGYNEQF
TRBV4-1,TRBJ1-1,NA,ASSDRQADTEAF
TRBV5-1,TRBJ2-7,few,ASSLAVREPDEQY
TRBV5-1,TRBJ2-1,NA,ASSLGGGINEQF
TRBV30,TRBJ1-1,NA,AWDPIGTEAF
TRBV5-5,TRBJ2-5,NA,ASSFWGAGSETQY
TRBV20-1,TRBJ2-7,NA,SAAIAYEQY
TRBV9,TRBJ2-1,NA,ASSATGTGGREQF
TRBV9,TRBJ1-5,NA,ASSGGNQPQH
TRBV7-6,TRBJ2-3,NA,ASSASGGTDTQY
TRBV10-3,TRBJ2-7,NA,AISESPAVGEQY
TRBV19,TRBJ1-5,NA,ASSIWDRANQPQH
TRBV4-3,TRBJ1-1,NA,ASSQARGANTEAF
TRBV7-9,TRBJ2-3,NA,ASSSPSGGAHTQY
TRBV7-2,TRBJ2-7,few,ASSFGGSHEQY
TRBV27,TRBJ2-7,NA,ASSPGDRAHEQY
TRBV9,TRBJ2-1,NA,ASSVEGSPYNEQF
TRBV12-5,TRBJ2-1,NA,ASVSSGGASLNEQF
TRBV28,TRBJ1-2,NA,ASSSEIGTRGYT
TRBV4-3,TRBJ1-2,NA,ASSQEKSGAGGEGYT
TRBV4-1,TRBJ2-1,NA,ASSHLAGAIYNEQF
TRBV7-8,TRBJ2-2,NA,ASSLTSGVHTGELF
TRBV11-2,TRBJ2-7,NA,ASSTTGGDYEQY